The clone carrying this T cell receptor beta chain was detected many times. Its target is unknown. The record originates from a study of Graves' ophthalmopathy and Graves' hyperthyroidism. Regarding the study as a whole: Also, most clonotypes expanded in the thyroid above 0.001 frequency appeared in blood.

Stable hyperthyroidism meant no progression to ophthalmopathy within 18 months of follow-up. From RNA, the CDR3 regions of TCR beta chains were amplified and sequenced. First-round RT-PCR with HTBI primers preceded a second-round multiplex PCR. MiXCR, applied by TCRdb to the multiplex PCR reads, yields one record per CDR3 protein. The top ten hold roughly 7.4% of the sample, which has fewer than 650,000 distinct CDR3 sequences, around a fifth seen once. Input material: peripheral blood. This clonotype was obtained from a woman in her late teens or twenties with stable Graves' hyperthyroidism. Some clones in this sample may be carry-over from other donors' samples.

The CDR3: CASSKTGGWRETQYF. The CDR3 coding sequence is TGTGCCAGCAGCAAGACAGGGGGCTGGCGAGAGACCCAGTACTTC. J is TRBJ2-5 and V is TRBV2; 10 bases are a match to TRBD1. CDR3 length: 15 amino acids. Looked up from germline, CDR1 is SNHLY and CDR2 is FYNNEI. The trim removed 6 bases at V and 4 bases at J, leaving 8 bases unmatched.